Below are 6 T cell receptor beta chains sequenced from a single sample in a study of cytomegalovirus exposure and HLA in healthy donors. In the PCR, 60 Vbeta and 13 Jbeta primers were used. Assay: immunoSEQ multiplex PCR; the TCRdb copy retains only in-frame clones and omits some. In the table there are about 94,000 clones, around 66% of which are singletons. The sample comprised PBMCs. These receptors were taken from a young man in good health and CMV-seronegative.

The genes are TRBV4-3 and TRBJ1-2; TRBD1 might be the D (5 bases). CDR1 and CDR2 (germline): LGHNA, YSLEER. With 1 base removed from V and 8 bases from J, the gap between germline ends came to 14 bases. The CDR3 has 14 amino acids. Here the CDR3 DNA reads TGCGCCAGCAGCCAAGGGCAGGGAAGTGGCGGCTACACCTTC. Its translation: CASSQGQGSGGYTF.

This chain links TRBV7-3 with TRBJ2-5; the match to TRBD2 covers 8 bases. This CDR3 has 13 amino acids. Unmatched junction bases numbered 2, after V lost 5 bases and J lost 3 bases. Germline-derived CDR1 and CDR2 are SGHTA and FQGTGA. The CDR3 loop is CASSLSGEETQYF. CDR3 nucleotide sequence: TGTGCCAGCAGCCTTAGCGGGGAAGAGACCCAGTACTTC. Filled out from reference TRBV7-3 and TRBJ2-5, the complete variable domain reads GAGVSQTPSNKVTEKGKYVELRCDPISGHTALYWYRQSLGQGPEFLIYFQGTGAADDSGLPNDRFFAVRPEGSVSTLKIQRTERGDSAVYLCASSLSGEETQYFGPGTRLLVL.

The rearrangement links TRBV15 to TRBJ2-7, with 7 bases fitting TRBD2. The CDR3 runs to 14 residues. The trim removed 6 bases at V and 0 bases at J, leaving 5 bases unmatched. Germline CDR1 is LNHNV and CDR2 is YYDKDF (reference sequence). CDR3 amino acids: CATSTSATSYEQYF. CDR3 DNA: TGTGCCACCAGTACTAGCGCTACCTCCTACGAGCAGTACTTC.

Note on this clone: Additional DNA sequences in this sample encode the identical CDR3. This rearrangement joins TRBV7-9 to TRBJ2-5; the match to TRBD1 covers 8 bases. Germline loops: CDR1 SEHNR, CDR2 FQNEAQ (reference sequence). This CDR3 contains 13 residues. V was clipped by 4 bases and J by 5 bases; unmatched bases: 3. CDR3 region: CASSWTGWETQYF. CDR3 nucleotides: TGTGCCAGCAGCTGGACAGGGTGGGAGACCCAGTACTTC.

The CDR3 bases are TGTGCCAGCAGCCCCGGGGTCCTCCTCTCTGGAAACACCATATATTTT. Translating it yields CASSPGVLLSGNTIYF. The chain employs TRBV9 and TRBJ1-3; D is uncertain. Between the trimmed V and J ends, which lost 4 bases and 0 bases, there was a span of 14 bases. Germline CDR1 and CDR2: SGDLS and YYNGEE. This CDR3 contains 16 residues.

The chain uses TRBV7-9 and TRBJ1-4; D perhaps matches TRBD1 (5 bases). Trimming left V 5 bases short and J 5 bases short, with 9 bases between. Germline CDR1 is SEHNR and CDR2 is FQNEAQ (reference sequence). The CDR3 is 13 amino acids. Here the CDR3 reads CASSRGSNEKLFF. For the CDR3, the DNA is TGTGCCAGCAGCAGGGGCTCGAATGAAAAACTGTTTTTT.